This T cell receptor beta chain originates from a study of blood T cell repertoires in COVID-19. Study background: From the United States, Italy and Spain came samples of acute and convalescent COVID-19. In each case, the material was cDNA or gDNA derived from T cells, B-cell-depleted T cells, or PBMCs.

Authors' analysis steps: Amplification of reference gene primers provided the estimated nucleated cell counts. Data came from immunoSEQ multiplex PCR; TCRdb stores just in-frame clones and leaves some out. The DNA was the basis for D and trimming; V, J and clone size are from that table. Altogether about 260,000 clones are present, about nine tenths being singletons, with the ten largest covering approximately 1.5%. The source material was peripheral blood. The receptor comes from a middle-aged woman who had recovered from COVID-19.

The chain's CDR3 is CAISDRGEDTEAFF. DNA for the CDR3: TGTGCCATCAGTGACAGGGGAGAGGACACTGAAGCTTTCTTT. V is TRBV10-3 and J is TRBJ1-1; TRBD1 is a possible D gene (6 bases). CDR1 and CDR2 (germline): ENHRY, SYGVKD. This CDR3 is built from 14 residues. Trimming cost V 3 bases and J 3 bases, with 11 bases left between them.